The clone carrying this T cell receptor beta chain has at least ten counts. Its specificity is unknown. The data are from a study of identical twins. Whole-study results and caveats: Fewer insertions characterized abundant cord blood beta clonotypes, whereas memory repertoires showed none. Cross-sectional statistical analysis was relied on for the conclusions, without the same donors being followed.

Template switching introduced a universal primer site, and the cDNA bore unique molecular identifiers. TCRdb independently ran MiXCR on the 5' RACE reads; one entry per CDR3 protein. Of some 300,000 distinct CDR3 sequences listed, roughly an eighth are singletons. Donors were all healthy Caucasians. The CDR3 runs to 17 residues. Unmatched junction bases numbered 11, after V lost 1 base and J lost 5 bases. CDR1 SQVTM and CDR2 ANQGSEA come from the germline V gene. Another study also made use of these data, one on yellow fever vaccine responses in identical twins.

The TCR was taken from a woman aged 18-30 years in good health. Material: CD8+ T cells sorted from blood. The chain uses TRBV29-1 and TRBJ2-1; TRBD2 matches 10 bases. The CDR3 DNA follows: TGCAGCGTTGAAGTTCCTCCGGTACTAGCGGGACACAATGAGCAGTTCTTC. This codes for CSVEVPPVLAGHNEQFF.